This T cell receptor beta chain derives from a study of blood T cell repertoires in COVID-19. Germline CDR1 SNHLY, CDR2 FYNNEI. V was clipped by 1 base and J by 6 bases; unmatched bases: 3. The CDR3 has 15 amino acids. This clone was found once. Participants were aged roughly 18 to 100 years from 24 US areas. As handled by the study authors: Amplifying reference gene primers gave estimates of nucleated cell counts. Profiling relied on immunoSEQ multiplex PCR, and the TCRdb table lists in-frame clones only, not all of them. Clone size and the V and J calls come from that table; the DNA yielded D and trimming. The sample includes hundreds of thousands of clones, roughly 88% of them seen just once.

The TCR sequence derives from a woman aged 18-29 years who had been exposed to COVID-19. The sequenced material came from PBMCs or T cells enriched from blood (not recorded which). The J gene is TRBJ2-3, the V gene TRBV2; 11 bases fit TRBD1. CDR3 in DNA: TGTGCCAGCAGTGAAGGGACAGGGGGCCCCGATACGCAGTATTTT. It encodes CASSEGTGGPDTQYF.